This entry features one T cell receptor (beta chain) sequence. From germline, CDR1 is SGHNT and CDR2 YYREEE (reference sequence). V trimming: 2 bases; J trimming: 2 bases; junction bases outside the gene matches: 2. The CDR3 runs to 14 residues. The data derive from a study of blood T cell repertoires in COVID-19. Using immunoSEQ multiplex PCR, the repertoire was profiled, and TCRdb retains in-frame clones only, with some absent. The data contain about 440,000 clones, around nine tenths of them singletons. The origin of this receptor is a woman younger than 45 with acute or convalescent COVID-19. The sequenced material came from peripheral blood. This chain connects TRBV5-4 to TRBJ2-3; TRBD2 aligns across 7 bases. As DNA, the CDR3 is TGTGCCAGCAGCTTTCGGGACTACACAGATACGCAGTATTTT. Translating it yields CASSFRDYTDTQYF.